Below, 10 T cell receptor beta chains from the same sample are listed, as sequenced in a study of blood T cell repertoires in COVID-19. Measured with immunoSEQ multiplex PCR; TCRdb has only the in-frame clones, and not every one. The sample includes fewer than 250,000 clones, around nine tenths of them seen just once. Sequenced: peripheral blood. Every receptor here comes from a woman aged 40 to 49 who had recovered from COVID-19.

The CDR3 loop is CASSLSHRGYEQFF. Written as DNA, the CDR3 is TGTGCCAGCAGCTTATCGCACAGGGGCTATGAGCAGTTCTTC. The rearrangement links TRBV7-9 to TRBJ2-1, with 7 bases identical to TRBD1. The germline V gene has CDR1 SEHNR and CDR2 FQNEAQ (reference sequence). This CDR3 is built from 14 residues. The J segment lost 8 bases and the V segment lost 2 bases, leaving 6 bases of the junction unmatched.

This chain uses TRBV7-2 with TRBJ2-3; 16 bases agree with TRBD2. From germline, CDR1 is SGHTA and CDR2 FQGNSA. CDR3 length: 19 amino acids. V gave up 5 bases and J gave up 2 bases; unmatched junction bases: 10. The CDR3 region is CASSPGTSGREILTDTQYF. The CDR3 DNA reads TGTGCCAGCAGCCCAGGGACTAGCGGGAGGGAAATTCTCACAGATACGCAGTATTTT.

J is TRBJ1-1 and V is TRBV6-5; no reliable D call. The CDR3 has 14 amino acids. Germline CDR1 reads MNHEY; CDR2 reads SVGAGI. Trimming stripped 6 bases from V and 3 bases from J, with 14 bases between. CDR3 sequence (DNA): TGTGCCAGCAGCCCCAAGGGCGGGTACACTGAAGCTTTCTTT. Its translation: CASSPKGGYTEAFF.

This chain uses TRBV19 with TRBJ2-2; 8 bases match TRBD1. CDR3 size: 16 residues. Germline assignment: CDR1 LNHDA and CDR2 SQIVND (reference sequence). Germline trimming cut 3 bases from V and 1 base from J; bases unmatched to any gene: 4. CDR3 nucleotide sequence: TGTGCCAGTAGTATTGTCGGGACAGGGAACACCGGGGAGCTGTTTTTT. It codes for CASSIVGTGNTGELFF. Drawing the rest from reference TRBV19 and TRBJ2-2, the complete variable domain is DGGITQSPKYLFRKEGQNVTLSCEQNLNHDAMYWYRQDPGQGLRLIYYSQIVNDFQKGDIAEGYSVSREKKESFPLTVTSAQKNPTAFYLCASSIVGTGNTGELFFGEGSRLTVL.

The chain employs TRBV9 and TRBJ1-2, with a weak D call TRBD1 (6 bases). V lost 2 bases and J lost 6, with 14 bases in between. Germline CDR1 SGDLS, CDR2 YYNGEE. The CDR3 loop spans 14 amino acids. The CDR3 here is CASSVLDSRNGYTF. The CDR3, as DNA: TGTGCCAGCAGCGTGTTGGACAGCCGCAATGGCTACACCTTC.

The rearrangement joins TRBV30 to TRBJ1-2, with D tentatively TRBD1 (6 bases). This CDR3 is 12 amino acids long. CDR1 and CDR2 (germline): GTSNPN, SVGIG (reference sequence). CDR3 in amino acids: CSSEGTSYGYTF. DNA for the CDR3: TGTAGTTCTGAGGGGACATCCTATGGCTACACCTTC.

The chain employs TRBV27 and TRBJ1-1, with TRBD1 matching 8 bases. CDR1 is MNHEY and CDR2 is SMNVEV in the germline V gene (reference sequence). This CDR3 region has 14 residues. V shed 7 bases and J 1 base; nucleotides not matched to a gene: 5. The CDR3 bases are TGTGCCAGCACAGGGGGCGTAGGGAACACTGAAGCTTTCTTT. This gives the protein CASTGGVGNTEAFF.

The sample holds a few counts of this clone. The J gene is TRBJ2-1, the V gene TRBV30; TRBD1 agrees at 8 bases. The CDR3 extends over 16 amino acids. CDR1 and CDR2 from the germline V gene are GTSNPN and SVGIG (reference sequence). The V and J ends lost 1 base and 6 bases, in that order; junction bases with no gene match: 11. The CDR3 sequence: CAWSGGDRGSVNEQFF. The CDR3 nucleotides are TGTGCCTGGAGTGGCGGAGACAGGGGATCAGTCAATGAGCAGTTCTTC.

J is TRBJ2-3 and V is TRBV5-3; 8 nucleotides match TRBD2. TRBV5-3 counts as an open reading frame of uncertain function. CDR3 size: 18 residues. Trimming took 4 bases from V and 4 from J; bases not matched to a gene: 17. CDR3: CARSVEGMTSDTPDTQYF. For the CDR3, the DNA is TGTGCCAGAAGCGTTGAGGGGATGACTAGCGATACACCAGATACGCAGTATTTT.

The genes are TRBV5-1 and TRBJ2-7; D remains unclear. The CDR3 runs to 16 residues. Germline loops: CDR1 SGHRS, CDR2 YFSETQ. Trimming stripped 4 bases from V and 0 bases from J, with 17 bases between. This CDR3 reads CASSTLFDSSSYEQYF. The CDR3 DNA is TGCGCCAGCAGCACCCTGTTCGACTCTAGCTCCTACGAGCAGTACTTC. Full variable domain (outside the CDR3, taken from reference TRBV5-1 and TRBJ2-7): KAGVTQTPRYLIKTRGQQVTLSCSPISGHRSVSWYQQTPGQGLQFLFEYFSETQRNKGNFPGRFSGRQFSNSRSEMNVSTLELGDSALYLCASSTLFDSSSYEQYFGPGTRLTVT.